Given below is one TCR beta chain in context. Its cognate antigen is unknown. This entry comes from a study of vaccination and CD4 T cells after COVID-19. Study background: SARS-CoV-2, HCoV-NL63, HCoV-OC43 and HCoV-229E supplied the overlapping spike peptides used to stimulate cells. For control cultures, the treatment was a CEFX pool, an HIV-1 Nef pool, or no peptide.

Germline CDR1 MGHRA, CDR2 YSYEKL. This CDR3 is 14 amino acids long. Between the trimmed V and J ends, which lost 0 bases and 2 bases, there was a span of 8 bases. Sequencing of cultured CD4+ T cell DNA used the Oncomine TCR Beta short-read assay. Extraction of genomic DNA was performed on cultured CD4+ T cells. MiXCR was run by TCRdb on the PCR reads, yielding one entry per CDR3 protein. The repertoire holds approximately 9,400 distinct CDR3 sequences, about 81% seen once, with roughly 9.1% in the top ten. As for treatment: approximately 9-day PBMC culture with coronavirus spike peptide pools or control peptides (ViraFEST assay). Expanded clonotypes were found by TCR sequencing after peptide-pool stimulation (ViraFEST).

What was sequenced was CD4+ T cells from blood, cultured in vitro. This chain connects TRBV4-1 to TRBJ2-7; TRBD1 is a possible D gene (6 bases). This sequence was found in a human donor who had recovered from COVID-19. CDR3 DNA sequence: TGCGCCAGCAGCCAAGATACAGGGACCTACGAGCAGTACTTC. This gives the protein CASSQDTGTYEQYF.